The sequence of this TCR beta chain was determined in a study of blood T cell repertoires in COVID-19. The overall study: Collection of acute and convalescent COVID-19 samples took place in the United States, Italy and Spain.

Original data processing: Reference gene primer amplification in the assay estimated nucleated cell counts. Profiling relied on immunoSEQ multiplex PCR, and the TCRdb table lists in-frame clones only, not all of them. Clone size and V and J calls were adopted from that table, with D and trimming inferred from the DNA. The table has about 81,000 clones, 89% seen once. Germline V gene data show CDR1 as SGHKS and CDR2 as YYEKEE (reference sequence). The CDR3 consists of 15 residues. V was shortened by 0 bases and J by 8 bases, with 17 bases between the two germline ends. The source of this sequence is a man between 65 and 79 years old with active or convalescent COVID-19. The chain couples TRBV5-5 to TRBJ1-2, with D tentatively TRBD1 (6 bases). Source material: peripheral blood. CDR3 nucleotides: TGTGCCAGCAGCTTGGCTCCAGGGGCTCACCGGGGCTACACCTTC. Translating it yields CASSLAPGAHRGYTF.